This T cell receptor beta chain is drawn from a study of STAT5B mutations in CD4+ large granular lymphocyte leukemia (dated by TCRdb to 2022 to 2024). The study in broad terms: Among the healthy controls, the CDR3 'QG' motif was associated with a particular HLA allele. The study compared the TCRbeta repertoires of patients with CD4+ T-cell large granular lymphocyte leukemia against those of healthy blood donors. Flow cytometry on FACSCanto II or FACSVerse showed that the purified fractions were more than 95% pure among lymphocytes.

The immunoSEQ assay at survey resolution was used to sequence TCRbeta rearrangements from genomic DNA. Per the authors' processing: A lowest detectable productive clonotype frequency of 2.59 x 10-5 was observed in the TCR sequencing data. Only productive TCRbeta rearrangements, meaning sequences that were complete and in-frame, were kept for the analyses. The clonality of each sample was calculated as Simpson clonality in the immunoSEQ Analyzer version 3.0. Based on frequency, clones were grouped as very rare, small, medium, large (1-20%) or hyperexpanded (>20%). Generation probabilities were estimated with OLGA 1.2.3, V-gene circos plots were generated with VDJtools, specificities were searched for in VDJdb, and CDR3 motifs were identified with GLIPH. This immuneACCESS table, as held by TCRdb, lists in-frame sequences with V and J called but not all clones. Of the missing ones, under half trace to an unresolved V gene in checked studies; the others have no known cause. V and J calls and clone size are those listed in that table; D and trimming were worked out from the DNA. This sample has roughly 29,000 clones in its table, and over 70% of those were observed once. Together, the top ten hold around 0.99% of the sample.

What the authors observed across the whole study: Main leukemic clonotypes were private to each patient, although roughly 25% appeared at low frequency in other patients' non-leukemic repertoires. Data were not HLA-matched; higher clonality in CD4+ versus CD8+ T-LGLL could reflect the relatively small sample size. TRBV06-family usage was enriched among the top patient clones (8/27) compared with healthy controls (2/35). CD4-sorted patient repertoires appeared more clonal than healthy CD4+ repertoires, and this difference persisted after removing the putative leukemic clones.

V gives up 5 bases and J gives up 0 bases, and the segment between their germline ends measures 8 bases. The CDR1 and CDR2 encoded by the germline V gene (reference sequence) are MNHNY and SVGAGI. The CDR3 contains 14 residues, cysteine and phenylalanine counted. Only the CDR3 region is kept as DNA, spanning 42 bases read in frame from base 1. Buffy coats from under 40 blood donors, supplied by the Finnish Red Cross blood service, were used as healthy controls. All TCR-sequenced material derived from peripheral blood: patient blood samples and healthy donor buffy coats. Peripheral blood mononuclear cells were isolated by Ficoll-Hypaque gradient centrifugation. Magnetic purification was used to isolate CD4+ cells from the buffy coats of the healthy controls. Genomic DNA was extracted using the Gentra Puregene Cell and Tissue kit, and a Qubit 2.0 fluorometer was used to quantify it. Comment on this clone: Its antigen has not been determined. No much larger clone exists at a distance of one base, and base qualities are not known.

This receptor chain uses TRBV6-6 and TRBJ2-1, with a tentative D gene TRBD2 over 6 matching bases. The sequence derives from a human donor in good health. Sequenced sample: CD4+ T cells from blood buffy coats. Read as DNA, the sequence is TGTGCCAGCAGTCCGGGACTCTCCTACAATGAGCAGTTCTTC. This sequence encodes CASSPGLSYNEQFF.